What follows are 9 T cell receptor beta chains derived from one specimen sequenced in a study of post-analysis software for immune sequencing data. These TCRs are of unknown antigen specificity. General study findings and limits: Patients showed TRBV5-6, TRBV5-1 and TRBV20-1 among roughly 5 TRBV segments more frequent than in controls.

Unique molecular identifiers were built into the TCR beta cDNA libraries. TCRdb redid the calling of the PCR reads with MiXCR, one entry per CDR3 protein. The sample has 650,000 to 900,000 distinct CDR3 sequences, 40% to 55% seen once. The sequenced material came from blood. All receptors come from a girl aged 10 to 17 with multiple sclerosis.

Of note for this clonotype: A read error is possible here, since a much larger clone lies one base away. This rearrangement joins TRBV20-1 to TRBJ1-1; TRBD1 aligns across 8 bases. Germline CDR1 DFQATT, CDR2 SNEGSKA (reference sequence). This CDR3 has 13 residues. With 3 bases clipped from V and 3 bases from J, the junction kept 3 bases outside the gene matches. DNA of the CDR3: TGCAGTGCTAGGAGGGGACAGGACACTGAAGCTTTCTTT. It is translated as CSARRGQDTEAFF.

This chain links TRBV5-1 with TRBJ2-7, with a weak D call TRBD1 (6 bases). Germline V gives CDR1 SGHRS, CDR2 YFSETQ. The CDR3 spans 16 residues. V dropped 0 bases and J dropped 0 bases, with 13 bases sitting between them. Written as DNA, the CDR3 is TGCGCCAGCAGCTTGGGGACAGTCACCAACTCCTACGAGCAGTACTTC. This translates into CASSLGTVTNSYEQYF.

The chain links TRBV7-2 to TRBJ2-5; D may correspond to TRBD1 or TRBD2 (5 bases each). The CDR3 extends over 15 amino acids. Germline V gene sequence: CDR1 SGHTA, CDR2 FQGNSA. V was trimmed by 5 bases and J by 5 bases, leaving 18 bases between them. The CDR3 DNA follows: TGTGCCAGCAGCGTACGATGGGACCGTTGGGAGACCCAGTACTTC. Protein sequence: CASSVRWDRWETQYF.

This chain connects TRBV20-1 to TRBJ2-3; D is unresolved. Germline loops: CDR1 DFQATT, CDR2 SNEGSKA (reference sequence). Trimming shortened V by 3 bases and J by 5 bases, and 12 bases separated the two germline ends. The CDR3 loop spans 13 amino acids. This chain's CDR3 is CSASWVGRDTQYF. CDR3 nucleotides: TGCAGTGCTAGTTGGGTAGGCAGAGATACGCAGTATTTT.

J is TRBJ2-7 and V is TRBV4-3; TRBD2 aligns across 9 bases. J was trimmed by 2 bases and V by 0 bases; bases with no gene match: 5. The CDR3 is made up of 16 amino acids. CDR1 is LGHNA, CDR2 YSLEER, per germline. Here the CDR3 DNA reads TGCGCCAGCAGCCAAGATCTGCGGGAGGGTACCTACGAGCAGTACTTC. Residues: CASSQDLREGTYEQYF.

In this sample, this clonotype turned up a few times. The rearrangement joins TRBV12-3 or TRBV12-4 to TRBJ1-2; 9 bases are a match to TRBD1. The CDR3 loop spans 13 amino acids. Trimming cost V 8 bases and J 8 bases; bases outside gene matches: 9. CDR3 nucleotide sequence: TGTGCCAGCTCCGGACAGGGGATCTTCGGCTACACCTTC. Its protein product is CASSGQGIFGYTF.

This clonotype turned up a few times. The rearrangement joins TRBV7-3 to TRBJ2-4; the match to TRBD2 covers 8 bases. Gene TRBJ2-7 matches the end of the DNA better, so the J call may be wrong. The germline CDR1 and CDR2 sequences are SGHTA and FQGTGA. CDR3 length equals 15 residues. CDR3 residues: CASSQGASGLYEQYF. The CDR3 DNA reads as TGTGCCAGCAGCCAAGGGGCTAGCGGGTTGTACGAGCAGTACTTC.

The V gene is TRBV19, the J gene TRBJ1-2; 7 nucleotides line up with TRBD1. With V trimmed by 5 bases and J by 4 bases, 10 bases remained unmatched. The CDR3 runs 15 residues. Germline assignment: CDR1 LNHDA and CDR2 SQIVND (reference sequence). This CDR3 reads CASSRQTGDPYGYTF. The CDR3, as DNA: TGTGCCAGTAGTCGTCAAACAGGGGATCCCTATGGCTACACCTTC.

With respect to this clonotype: At one boundary the junction diverges from the germline segment, which might be a read error. The chain employs TRBV29-1 and TRBJ1-2; TRBD1 agrees at 8 bases. CDR1 is SQVTM and CDR2 is ANQGSEA in the germline V gene. The CDR3 length is 15 residues. CDR3 region: CSVEGQGRANYGYTF. CDR3 DNA sequence: TGCAGCGTCGAAGGACAGGGACGAGCTAACTATGGCTACACCTTC. The full variable domain, with the rest looked up from reference TRBV29-1 and TRBJ1-2, is SAVISQKPSRDICQRGTSLTIQCQVDSQVTMMFWYRQQPGQSLTLIATANQGSEATYESGFVIDKFPISRPNLTFSTLTVSNMSPEDSSIYLCSVEGQGRANYGYTFGSGTRLTVV.